This is a list of T cell receptor beta chains from one sample in a study of OX40 agonist ivuxolimab in advanced cancers. Generated by immunoSEQ multiplex PCR, the TCRdb table keeps only in-frame clones and is missing some. The top ten clones hold approximately 0.39% of a sample with tens of thousands of clones, 75% to 95% of them seen once. This specimen was CD4+ or CD8+ T cells sorted from blood, taken in a trial of the OX40 agonist ivuxolimab. The receptors here all came from an adult with an advanced solid tumor such as melanoma, head and neck, liver or kidney cancer. Each CDR3 is given with its conserved first and last residue. D genes are given only for firm matches. The size entry is marked missing in some rows and otherwise reads once, few, many or a size class.

TRBV11-3	NA	TRBJ2-5	NA	TGTGCCAGCAGCTTAGAAGGTGGTAGGGGAACTTTCCAAGAGACCCAGTACTTC	CASSLEGGRGTFQETQYF
TRBV13	TRBD1	TRBJ2-7	NA	TGTGCCAGCAGCTTAGGGACAGGGACGTACGAGCAGTACTTC	CASSLGTGTYEQYF
TRBV19	NA	TRBJ2-1	NA	TGTGCCAGTAGTATGGGGCCAGGGCCCCAATACAATGAGCAGTTCTTC	CASSMGPGPQYNEQFF
TRBV10-3	TRBD2	TRBJ2-3	NA	TGTGCCATCAGTGTTGCGGGAGGGTCAGATACGCAGTATTTT	CAISVAGGSDTQYF
TRBV5-6	NA	TRBJ2-7	NA	TGTGCCAGCAGCTTTCAACGTCGTTACGAGCAGTACTTC	CASSFQRRYEQYF
TRBV19	TRBD1	TRBJ2-6	NA	TGTGCCAGTAGTATACAGGACAGGTTCTCTGGGGCCAACGTCCTGACTTTC	CASSIQDRFSGANVLTF
TRBV2	NA	TRBJ2-1	NA	TGTGCCAGCAGTGAATGGGGCTTAGCGAGCTCCTACAATGAGCAGTTCTTC	CASSEWGLASSYNEQFF
TRBV18	NA	TRBJ2-3	NA	TGTGCCAGCTCAGGGCGAAGGAGCACAGATACGCAGTATTTT	CASSGRRSTDTQYF
TRBV4-2	NA	TRBJ2-7	NA	TGTGCCAGCAGCCAGACGGAGGGCTATGAGCAGTACTTC	CASSQTEGYEQYF
TRBV7-8	NA	TRBJ2-1	NA	TGTGCCAGCAGCCCGACGGTATCTACGACACGGAATGAGCAGTTCTTC	CASSPTVSTTRNEQFF
TRBV27	TRBD1	TRBJ1-4	NA	TGTGCCAGCAGTGGGACAGGGACTAATGAAAAACTGTTTTTT	CASSGTGTNEKLFF
TRBV9	NA	TRBJ2-3	NA	TGTGCCAGCAGCGTAGGAGCGGTGGGCACAGATACGCAGTATTTT	CASSVGAVGTDTQYF
TRBV5-1	TRBD2	TRBJ2-7	NA	TGCGCCAGCAGCTTGGCCTCTAGCGGACCCTACGAGCAGTACTTC	CASSLASSGPYEQYF
TRBV19	NA	TRBJ2-6	NA	TGTGCCAGTAGTAAGTACAGCGTTAGCTCTGGGGCCAACGTCCTGACTTTC	CASSKYSVSSGANVLTF
TRBV5-1	TRBD1	TRBJ1-2	NA	TGCGCCAGCAACTTGGGGGACAGGGGAGAGTATGGCTACACCTTC	CASNLGDRGEYGYTF
TRBV6-4	TRBD2	TRBJ2-1	NA	TGTGCCAGCAAGGTCAGTACTAGCGGAATAGGGAACGATGAGCAGTTCTTC	CASKVSTSGIGNDEQFF
TRBV7-2	TRBD2	TRBJ2-2	NA	TGTGCCAGCAGCTTAGAACTAGCGGGGCCTTCGAACACCGGGGAGCTGTTTTTT	CASSLELAGPSNTGELFF
TRBV4-1	TRBD2	TRBJ2-7	NA	TGCGCCAGCAGCCAAGTTTCTAGCGGTTTGCTTTCCTACGAGCAGTACTTC	CASSQVSSGLLSYEQYF
TRBV7-2	NA	TRBJ1-1	NA	TGTGCCAGCAGCTTATTCGCGACCGGGGCAGGTTACACTGAAGCTTTCTTT	CASSLFATGAGYTEAFF
TRBV7-2	NA	TRBJ2-1	once	TGTGCCAGCAGCTTCCCCTATAGGGATGAGCAGTTCTTC	CASSFPYRDEQFF
TRBV29-1	NA	TRBJ1-5	NA	TGCAGCGTTGCGGGGGCGCGGGGTCAGCCCCAGCATTTT	CSVAGARGQPQHF
TRBV7-2	NA	TRBJ1-6	NA	TGTGCCAGCAGCTTTGGACAGTTTAGTTCACCCCTCCACTTT	CASSFGQFSSPLHF
TRBV7-9	NA	TRBJ1-2	NA	TGTGCCAGCAGCCCCTTCAGGGTTACGTGGTATGGCTACACCTTC	CASSPFRVTWYGYTF
TRBV11-2	NA	TRBJ2-5	NA	TGTGCCAGCAGTTCCGGGTACCAAGAGACCCAGTACTTC	CASSSGYQETQYF
TRBV29-1	NA	TRBJ2-1	NA	TGCAGCGTTGGAGGGACTGTGGCCTACAATGAGCAGTTCTTC	CSVGGTVAYNEQFF
TRBV5-1	TRBD1	TRBJ2-7	NA	TGCGCCAGCAGCTTGAGACAGGGTGCCTACGAGCAGTACTTC	CASSLRQGAYEQYF
TRBV15	TRBD1	TRBJ2-7	NA	TGTGCCACCAGCGACACTAGACAGGGGAGTTACGAGCAGTACTTC	CATSDTRQGSYEQYF
TRBV6-1	NA	TRBJ1-1	few	TGTGCCAGCAGTGGGGAGGGCACTGAAGCTTTCTTT	CASSGEGTEAFF
TRBV28	TRBD1	TRBJ1-4	NA	TGTGCCAGCATGACAGGGAATGAAAAACTGTTTTTT	CASMTGNEKLFF
TRBV19	NA	TRBJ1-5	few	TGTGCCAGTAGTATTGGTCCGGCGAGTCAGCCCCAGCATTTT	CASSIGPASQPQHF
TRBV29-1	NA	TRBJ1-1	NA	TGCAGCGTACGTAAAAGCCTGAACACTGAAGCTTTCTTT	CSVRKSLNTEAFF
TRBV5-4	NA	TRBJ2-7	NA	TGTGCCAGCAGCTTGGTGGGGGGCGGAGAGCAGTACTTC	CASSLVGGGEQYF
TRBV28	TRBD1	TRBJ1-2	once	TGTGCCAGCAGCAGCCCAGGGACAGGGGGGGATGGCTACACCTTC	CASSSPGTGGDGYTF
TRBV18	NA	TRBJ2-2	NA	TGTGCCAGCTCCAGAGGGACGAGTGACACCGGGGAGCTGTTTTTT	CASSRGTSDTGELFF
TRBV19	NA	TRBJ1-2	NA	TGTGCCAGTAGCACCTCCCAGGAGACCTTTAATGGCTACACCTTC	CASSTSQETFNGYTF
TRBV6-5	NA	TRBJ2-1	NA	TGTGCCAGCGGTAGGTGGACGATGGATGAGCAGTTCTTC	CASGRWTMDEQFF
TRBV15	NA	TRBJ1-1	NA	TGTGCCACCAGCGGCCCCGGCGGGCAGGGGTATGAAGCTTTCTTT	CATSGPGGQGYEAFF
TRBV7-2	TRBD1	TRBJ2-1	few	TGTGCCAGCAGCTTATGGGGACAGGGGAATGAGCAGTTCTTC	CASSLWGQGNEQFF
TRBV4-1	TRBD2	TRBJ2-7	NA	TGCGCCAGCAGCCGACCAACTAGCGGGGGCCCATACGAGCAGTACTTC	CASSRPTSGGPYEQYF
TRBV11-3	TRBD2	TRBJ2-7	NA	TGTGCCAGCAGCTTAAGACTAGGGGCGGGAGCGTCCTACGAGCAGTACTTC	CASSLRLGAGASYEQYF
TRBV11-3	TRBD1	TRBJ1-1	few	TGTGCCAGCAGCCGACGGTGGGACAGCTTGAACACTGAAGCTTTCTTT	CASSRRWDSLNTEAFF
TRBV28	NA	TRBJ1-1	few	TGTGCCAGCAGTTTAGGGTTTCTGAACACTGAAGCTTTCTTT	CASSLGFLNTEAFF
TRBV29-1	NA	TRBJ2-7	NA	TGCAGCGTTGTATTCTTGGGGAAGACTCTTGAATACGAGCAGTACTTC	CSVVFLGKTLEYEQYF
TRBV5-1	NA	TRBJ1-1	NA	TGCGCCAGCAGCGTGACAGCGGGTGGCACTGAAGCTTTCTTT	CASSVTAGGTEAFF
TRBV29-1	TRBD1	TRBJ2-7	NA	TGCAGCGTTGAACCGGACAGGGGAGCCGAGCAGTACTTC	CSVEPDRGAEQYF
TRBV2	NA	TRBJ1-5	NA	TGTGCCAGCAGGGGCCGACGGGACACCGATCAGCCCCAGCATTTT	CASRGRRDTDQPQHF
TRBV15	NA	TRBJ2-7	NA	TGTGCCACCAGCAGAGATCGAAACGAGCAGTACTTC	CATSRDRNEQYF
TRBV21-1	NA	TRBJ2-7	NA	TGTGCCAGCGAGTGGGGCTTTACCTACGAGCAGTACTTC	CASEWGFTYEQYF
TRBV30	NA	TRBJ1-3	NA	TGTGCCTGGAGTGAGGCGAAACTTGGAAACACCATATATTTT	CAWSEAKLGNTIYF
TRBV18	NA	TRBJ2-3	NA	TGTGCCAGCTCACCATCAGGGGGCACAGATACGCAGTATTTT	CASSPSGGTDTQYF
TRBV6-1	NA	TRBJ1-5	NA	TGTGCCAGCAGGAACAGGGTAGGTCAGCCCCAGCATTTT	CASRNRVGQPQHF
TRBV7-9	TRBD2	TRBJ2-7	NA	TGTGCCAGCAGCTTACCCCGGACGGGACTAGCGGGAGTCTACGAGCAGTACTTC	CASSLPRTGLAGVYEQYF
TRBV6-1	NA	TRBJ1-2	NA	TGTGCCAGCAAGCAAGGAGCCTTTGGCTACACCTTC	CASKQGAFGYTF